This T cell receptor beta chain was retrieved from a study of breast tumors, draining lymph nodes, adjacent tissues. Notes on the study in general: Most tumor T cells seemingly derive from lymph node, then expand in tumor. Compared with lymph nodes, tumors were less diverse; compared with nontumor tissue, more.

Breast cancer patients provided tissue from their axillary draining lymph nodes. TCRdb recomputed calls from the multiplex PCR reads with MiXCR, one row per CDR3 protein. Of approximately 230,000 distinct CDR3 sequences in the sample, around 34% were seen once. This CDR3 is built from 16 residues. V gave up 3 bases and J gave up 0 bases, with 12 bases separating them. Germline loops: CDR1 MNHNS, CDR2 SASEGT. Regarding this clonotype: Its antigen is not identified.

Source material: axillary lymph node tissue. The receptor was isolated from a female donor with breast cancer. Some clones in this sample may be carry-over from other donors' samples. The chain uses TRBV6-1 and TRBJ2-1; D may be TRBD2 (6 bases). CDR3 sequence reads: CASSEGDGSSYNEQFF. The CDR3 DNA reads TGTGCCAGCAGTGAGGGGGACGGGAGCTCCTACAATGAGCAGTTCTTC.